This T cell receptor (beta chain) originates from a study of shared clonotypes between healthy human individuals. A word on this clone: Its antigen is unidentified.

The CDR3 runs 15 residues. Germline lookup yields CDR1 ENHRY and CDR2 SYGVKD. The ends were cut back, 0 bases at V and 4 bases at J, with 10 bases in the middle. Produced via immunoSEQ multiplex PCR; TCRdb's table is partial and in-frame only. The data hold some 2.4 million clones, with 80% to 95% observed a single time. Study-wide findings and caveats: Compared with memory subsets, naive subsets generally had larger estimated richness.

This chain connects TRBV10-3 to TRBJ2-1; weak D call: TRBD2 (6 bases). Sequencing used naive CD4+ T cells from PBMCs. The subset is: CD45RA+ positively selected. This TCR derives from a man aged 18 to 35 in good health. Some clones in this sample may be carry-over from other donors' samples. DNA of the CDR3: TGTGCCATCAGTGAGTCGGAACGGGGGTACAATGAGCAGTTCTTC. It is translated as CAISESERGYNEQFF.